This TCR beta chain was documented in a study of blood T cell repertoires in COVID-19. The CDR3 extends over 16 amino acids. V lost 0 bases, J lost 8 bases, and 15 bases lay in between. In germline, CDR1 is SGHNT, CDR2 YYREEE (reference sequence). Clones were read by immunoSEQ multiplex PCR, and TCRdb kept only the in-frame ones, dropping some. This table has 150,000 to 200,000 clones, around 80% appearing once. This clone was recorded a few times. Donors were grouped by their self-reported clinical history. Donors in Cohort 3 who had recovered were those with two negative PCRs, healthcare professional clearance, or resolution of their symptoms.

The J gene is TRBJ1-6, the V gene TRBV5-4; a possible D gene is TRBD1 (6 bases). The sample comprised PBMCs or T cells enriched from blood (not recorded which). The receptor's source is a woman aged 55-75 years who had recovered from COVID-19. The CDR3 here is CASSLAARGGDSPLHF. The CDR3 nucleotides read TGTGCCAGCAGCTTGGCCGCGAGGGGGGGTGATTCACCCCTCCACTTT. The entire variable domain, with the rest obtained from reference TRBV5-4 and TRBJ1-6, is as follows: ETGVTQSPTHLIKTRGQQVTLRCSSQSGHNTVSWYQQALGQGPQFIFQYYREEENGRGNFPPRFSGLQFPNYSSELNVNALELDDSALYLCASSLAARGGDSPLHFGNGTRLTVT.